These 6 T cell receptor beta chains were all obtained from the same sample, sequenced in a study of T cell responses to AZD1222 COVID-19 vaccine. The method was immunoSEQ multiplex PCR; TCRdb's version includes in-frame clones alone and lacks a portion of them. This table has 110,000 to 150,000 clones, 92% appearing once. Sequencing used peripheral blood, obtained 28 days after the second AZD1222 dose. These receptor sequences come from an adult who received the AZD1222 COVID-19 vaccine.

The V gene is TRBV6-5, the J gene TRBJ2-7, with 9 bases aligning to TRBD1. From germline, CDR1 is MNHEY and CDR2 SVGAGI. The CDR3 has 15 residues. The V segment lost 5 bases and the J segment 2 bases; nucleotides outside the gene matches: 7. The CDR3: CASSPGTGRTYEQYF. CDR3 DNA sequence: TGTGCCAGCAGTCCGGGGACAGGGAGGACCTACGAGCAGTACTTC.

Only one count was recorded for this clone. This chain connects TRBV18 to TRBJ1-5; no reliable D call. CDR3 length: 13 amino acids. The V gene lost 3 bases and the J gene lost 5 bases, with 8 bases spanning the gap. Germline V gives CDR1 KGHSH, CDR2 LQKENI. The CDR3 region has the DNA TGTGCCAGCTCACCTGACGTCGATCAGCCCCAGCATTTT. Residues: CASSPDVDQPQHF. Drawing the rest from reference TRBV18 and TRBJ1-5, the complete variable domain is NAGVMQNPRHLVRRRGQEARLRCSPMKGHSHVYWYRQLPEEGLKFMVYLQKENIIDESGMPKERFSAEFPKEGPSILRIQQVVRGDSAAYFCASSPDVDQPQHFGDGTRLSIL.

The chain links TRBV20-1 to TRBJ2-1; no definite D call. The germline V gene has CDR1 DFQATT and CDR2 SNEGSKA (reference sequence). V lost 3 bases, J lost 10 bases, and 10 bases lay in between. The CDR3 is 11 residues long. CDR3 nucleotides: TGCAGTGCTAGCACCCCCGGAGAGCAGTTCTTC. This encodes CSASTPGEQFF.

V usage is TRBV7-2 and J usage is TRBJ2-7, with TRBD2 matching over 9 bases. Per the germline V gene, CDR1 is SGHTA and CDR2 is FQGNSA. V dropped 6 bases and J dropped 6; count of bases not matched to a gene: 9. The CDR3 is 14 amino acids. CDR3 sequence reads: CASRSTSGPLEQYF. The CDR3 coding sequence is TGTGCCAGCAGGTCGACTAGCGGTCCTCTCGAGCAGTACTTC. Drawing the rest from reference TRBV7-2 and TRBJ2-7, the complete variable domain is GAGVSQSPSNKVTEKGKDVELRCDPISGHTALYWYRQSLGQGLEFLIYFQGNSAPDKSGLPSDRFSAERTGGSVSTLTIQRTQQEDSAVYLCASRSTSGPLEQYFGPGTRLTVT.

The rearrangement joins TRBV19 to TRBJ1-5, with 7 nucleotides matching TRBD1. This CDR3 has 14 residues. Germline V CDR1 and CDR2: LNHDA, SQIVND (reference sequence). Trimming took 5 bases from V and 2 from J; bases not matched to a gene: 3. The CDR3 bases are TGTGCCAGTAGTCGTACAGGGGGCAATCAGCCCCAGCATTTT. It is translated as CASSRTGGNQPQHF.

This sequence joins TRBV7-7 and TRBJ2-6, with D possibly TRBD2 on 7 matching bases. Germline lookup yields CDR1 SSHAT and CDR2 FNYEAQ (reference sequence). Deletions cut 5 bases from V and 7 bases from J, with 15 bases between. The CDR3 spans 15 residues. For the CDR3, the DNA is TGTGCCAGCAGCCCCCGGGGAGGGGGAGCCAACGTCCTGACTTTC. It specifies CASSPRGGGANVLTF.